The following is a T cell receptor (beta chain) sequence with its context. Profiling relied on immunoSEQ multiplex PCR, and the TCRdb table lists in-frame clones only, not all of them. The profile shows about 58,000 clones, more than 75% of them singletons. The data stem from a study of control samples from healthy donors and cancer patients. There are 15 residues in the CDR3. Germline assignment: CDR1 MGHRA and CDR2 YSYEKL. V was clipped by 4 bases and J by 3 bases; unmatched bases: 7. The receptor's source is a woman aged 55 to 70 with lung cancer. The material sequenced was PBMCs. The rearrangement links TRBV4-1 to TRBJ2-7; TRBD1 agrees at 9 bases. CDR3 DNA: TGCGCCAGCAGCCTCACGACAGGGGGGGGCTACGAGCAGTACTTC. It encodes CASSLTTGGGYEQYF.